This TCR beta chain was obtained from a study of blood T cell repertoires in COVID-19. The germline V gene has CDR1 SGHAT and CDR2 FQNNGV. CDR3 size: 16 residues. The V segment lost 0 bases and the J segment 5 bases; nucleotides outside the gene matches: 6. TCRdb's table, derived via immunoSEQ multiplex PCR, lists solely in-frame clones and lacks some. This sample has about 130,000 clones; 80% occur once, and the top ten carry 1.9%. The sequence derives from a man aged 65 to 85 with acute or convalescent COVID-19. V usage is TRBV11-2 and J usage is TRBJ2-5; 10 bases map to TRBD2. The sequencing sample was made of peripheral blood. The CDR3 DNA follows: TGTGCCAGCAGCTTAGACCGAGCGGGGGGGCGGGAGACCCAGTACTTC. Its translation is CASSLDRAGGRETQYF.